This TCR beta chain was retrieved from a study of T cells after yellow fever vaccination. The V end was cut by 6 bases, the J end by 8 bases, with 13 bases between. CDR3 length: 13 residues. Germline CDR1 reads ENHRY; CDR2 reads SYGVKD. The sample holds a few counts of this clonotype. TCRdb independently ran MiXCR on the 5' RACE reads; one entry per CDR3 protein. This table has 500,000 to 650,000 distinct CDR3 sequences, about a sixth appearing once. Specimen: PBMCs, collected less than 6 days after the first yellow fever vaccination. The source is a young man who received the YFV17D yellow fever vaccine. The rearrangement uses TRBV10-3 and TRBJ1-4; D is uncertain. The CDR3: CAIRGDRVEKLFF. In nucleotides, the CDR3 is TGTGCCATCAGAGGAGATAGAGTGGAAAAACTGTTTTTT.